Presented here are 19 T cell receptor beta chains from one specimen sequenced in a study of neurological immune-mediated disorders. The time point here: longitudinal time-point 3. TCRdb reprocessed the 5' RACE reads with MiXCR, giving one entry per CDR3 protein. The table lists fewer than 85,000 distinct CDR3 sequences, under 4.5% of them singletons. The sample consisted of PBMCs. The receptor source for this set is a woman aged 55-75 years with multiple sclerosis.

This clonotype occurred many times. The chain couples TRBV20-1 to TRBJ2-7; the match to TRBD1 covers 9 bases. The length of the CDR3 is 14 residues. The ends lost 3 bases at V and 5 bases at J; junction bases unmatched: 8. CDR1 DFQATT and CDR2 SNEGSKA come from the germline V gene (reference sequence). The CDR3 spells CSARFGTGIHEQYF. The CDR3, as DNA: TGCAGTGCTAGGTTCGGGACAGGGATACACGAGCAGTACTTC.

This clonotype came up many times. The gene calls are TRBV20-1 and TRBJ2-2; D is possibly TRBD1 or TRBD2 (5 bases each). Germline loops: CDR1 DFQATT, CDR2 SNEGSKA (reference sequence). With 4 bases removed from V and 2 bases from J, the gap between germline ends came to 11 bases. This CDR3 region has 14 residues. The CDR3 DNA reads TGCAGTGCTACCCGGGACGCTAACACCGGGGAGCTGTTTTTT. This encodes CSATRDANTGELFF.

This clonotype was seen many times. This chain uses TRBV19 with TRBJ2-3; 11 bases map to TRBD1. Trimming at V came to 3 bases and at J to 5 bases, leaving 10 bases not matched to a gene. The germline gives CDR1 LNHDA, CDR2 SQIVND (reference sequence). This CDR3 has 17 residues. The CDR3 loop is CASSIDHGTGGEDTQYF. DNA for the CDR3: TGTGCCAGTAGTATTGACCACGGGACAGGGGGTGAAGATACGCAGTATTTT.

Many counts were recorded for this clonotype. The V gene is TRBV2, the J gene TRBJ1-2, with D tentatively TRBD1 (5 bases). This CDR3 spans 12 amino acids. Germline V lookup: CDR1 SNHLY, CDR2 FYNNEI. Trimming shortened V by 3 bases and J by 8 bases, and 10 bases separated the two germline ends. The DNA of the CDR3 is TGTGCCAGCAGTGACAGGGTTCGAGGCTACACCTTC. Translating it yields CASSDRVRGYTF.

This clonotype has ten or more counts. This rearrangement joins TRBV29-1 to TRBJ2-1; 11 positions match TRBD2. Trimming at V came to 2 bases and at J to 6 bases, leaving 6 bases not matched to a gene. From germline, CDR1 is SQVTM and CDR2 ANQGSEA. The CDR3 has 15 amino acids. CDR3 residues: CSVEYGLAGGNEQFF. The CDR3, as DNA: TGCAGCGTTGAATATGGGCTAGCGGGGGGCAATGAGCAGTTCTTC.

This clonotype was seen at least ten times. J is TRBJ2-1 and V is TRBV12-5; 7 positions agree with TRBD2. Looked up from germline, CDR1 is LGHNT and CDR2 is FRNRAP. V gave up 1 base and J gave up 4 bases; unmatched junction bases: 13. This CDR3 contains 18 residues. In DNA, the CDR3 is TGTGCTAGTGGTTTGGCGACTAGCCCACCCGGGCGATACAATGAGCAGTTCTTC. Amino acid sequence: CASGLATSPPGRYNEQFF.

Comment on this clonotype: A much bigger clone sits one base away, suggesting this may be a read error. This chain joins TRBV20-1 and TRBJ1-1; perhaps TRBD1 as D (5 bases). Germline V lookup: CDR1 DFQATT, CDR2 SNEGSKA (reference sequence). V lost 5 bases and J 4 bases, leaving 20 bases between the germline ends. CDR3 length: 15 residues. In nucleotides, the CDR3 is TGCAGTGCTGTGTCAGGGCGGGGGTTGGTCACTGAAGCTTTCTTT. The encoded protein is CSAVSGRGLVTEAFF.

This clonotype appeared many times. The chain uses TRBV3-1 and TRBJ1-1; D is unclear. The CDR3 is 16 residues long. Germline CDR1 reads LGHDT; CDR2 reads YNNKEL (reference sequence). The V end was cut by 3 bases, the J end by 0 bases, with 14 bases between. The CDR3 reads CASSQAGLSMNTEAFF. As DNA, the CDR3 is TGTGCCAGCAGCCAGGCCGGGCTTTCAATGAACACTGAAGCTTTCTTT.

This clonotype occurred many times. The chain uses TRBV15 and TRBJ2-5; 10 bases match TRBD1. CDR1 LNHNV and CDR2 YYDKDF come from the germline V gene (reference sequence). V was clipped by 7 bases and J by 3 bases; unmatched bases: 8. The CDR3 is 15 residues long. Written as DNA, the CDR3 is TGTGCCACCAAAGGGACAGGGGCAACTAAAGAGACCCAGTACTTC. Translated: CATKGTGATKETQYF.

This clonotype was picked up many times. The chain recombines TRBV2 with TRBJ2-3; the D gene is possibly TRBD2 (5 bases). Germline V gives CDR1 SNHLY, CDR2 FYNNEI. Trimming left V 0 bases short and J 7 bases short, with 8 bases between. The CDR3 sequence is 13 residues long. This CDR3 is CASSEARLYTQYF. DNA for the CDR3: TGTGCCAGCAGTGAAGCCAGACTATATACGCAGTATTTT.

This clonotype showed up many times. CDR3 coding DNA: TGCAGTGCTAGAGCCCTGGACAGAAACTATGGCTACACCTTC. It yields the protein CSARALDRNYGYTF. The V and J genes are TRBV20-1 and TRBJ1-2, with D tentatively TRBD1 (6 bases). CDR1 DFQATT and CDR2 SNEGSKA come from the germline V gene (reference sequence). V was trimmed by 1 base and J by 2 bases, leaving 11 bases between them. The CDR3 sequence is 14 residues long.

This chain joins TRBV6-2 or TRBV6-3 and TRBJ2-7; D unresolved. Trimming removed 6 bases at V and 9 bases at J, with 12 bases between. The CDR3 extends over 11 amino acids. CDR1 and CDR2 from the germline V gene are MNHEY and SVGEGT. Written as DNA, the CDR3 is TGTGCCAGCAGCCTCGGCGGTTGGCAGTACTTC. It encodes CASSLGGWQYF.

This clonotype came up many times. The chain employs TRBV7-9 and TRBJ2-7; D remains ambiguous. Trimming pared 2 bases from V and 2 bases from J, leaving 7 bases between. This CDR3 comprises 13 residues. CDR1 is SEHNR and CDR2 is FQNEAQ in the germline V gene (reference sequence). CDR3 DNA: TGTGCCAGCAGCTTACACGGACCCTACGAGCAGTACTTC. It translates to CASSLHGPYEQYF.

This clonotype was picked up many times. CDR3 sequence reads: CASRGGRETQYF. In nucleotides, the CDR3 is TGTGCCAGCCGTGGGGGGAGGGAGACCCAGTACTTC. The V and J genes are TRBV2 and TRBJ2-5; D possibly corresponds to TRBD2 (6 bases). The CDR3 is 12 residues long. Per the germline V gene, CDR1 is SNHLY and CDR2 is FYNNEI. The V end was cut by 8 bases, the J end by 5 bases, with 12 bases between.

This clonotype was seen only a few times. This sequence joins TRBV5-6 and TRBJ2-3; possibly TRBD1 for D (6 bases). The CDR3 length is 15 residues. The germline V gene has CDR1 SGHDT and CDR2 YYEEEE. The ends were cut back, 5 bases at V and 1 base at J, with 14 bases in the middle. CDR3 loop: CASRQWNRGTDTQYF. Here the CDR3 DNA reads TGTGCCAGCAGGCAGTGGAACAGGGGCACAGATACGCAGTATTTT.

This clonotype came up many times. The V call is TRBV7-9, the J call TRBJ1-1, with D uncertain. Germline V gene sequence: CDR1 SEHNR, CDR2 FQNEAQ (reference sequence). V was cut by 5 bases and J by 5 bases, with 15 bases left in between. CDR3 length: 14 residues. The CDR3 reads CASSQGGRGTEAFF. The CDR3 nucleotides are TGTGCCAGCAGCCAAGGAGGGCGAGGAACTGAAGCTTTCTTT.

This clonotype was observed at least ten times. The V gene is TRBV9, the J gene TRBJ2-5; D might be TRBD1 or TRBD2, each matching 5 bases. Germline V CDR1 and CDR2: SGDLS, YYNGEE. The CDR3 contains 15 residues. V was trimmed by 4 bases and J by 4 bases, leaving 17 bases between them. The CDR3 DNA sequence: TGTGCCAGCAGCCACCCGGGGCGCAGCCCAGAGACCCAGTACTTC. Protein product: CASSHPGRSPETQYF.

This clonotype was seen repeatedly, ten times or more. CDR3 DNA sequence: TGTGCCAGCAGCTTAGCCATCACAGATACGCAGTATTTT. Translation gives CASSLAITDTQYF. The V call is TRBV7-2, the J call TRBJ2-3; D is uncertain. The CDR3 has 13 residues. The V and J ends lost 0 bases and 2 bases respectively, with 3 bases between them. In germline, CDR1 is SGHTA, CDR2 FQGNSA. The full variable domain, in which reference TRBV7-2 and TRBJ2-3 provide the parts outside the CDR3, is GAGVSQSPSNKVTEKGKDVELRCDPISGHTALYWYRQSLGQGLEFLIYFQGNSAPDKSGLPSDRFSAERTGGSVSTLTIQRTQQEDSAVYLCASSLAITDTQYFGPGTRLTVL.

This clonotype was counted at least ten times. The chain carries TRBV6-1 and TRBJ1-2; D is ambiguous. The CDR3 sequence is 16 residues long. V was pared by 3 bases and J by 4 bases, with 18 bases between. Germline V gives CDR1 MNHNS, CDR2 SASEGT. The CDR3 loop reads CASSEVVWAGVYGYTF. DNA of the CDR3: TGTGCCAGCAGTGAGGTGGTGTGGGCCGGAGTCTATGGCTACACCTTC.